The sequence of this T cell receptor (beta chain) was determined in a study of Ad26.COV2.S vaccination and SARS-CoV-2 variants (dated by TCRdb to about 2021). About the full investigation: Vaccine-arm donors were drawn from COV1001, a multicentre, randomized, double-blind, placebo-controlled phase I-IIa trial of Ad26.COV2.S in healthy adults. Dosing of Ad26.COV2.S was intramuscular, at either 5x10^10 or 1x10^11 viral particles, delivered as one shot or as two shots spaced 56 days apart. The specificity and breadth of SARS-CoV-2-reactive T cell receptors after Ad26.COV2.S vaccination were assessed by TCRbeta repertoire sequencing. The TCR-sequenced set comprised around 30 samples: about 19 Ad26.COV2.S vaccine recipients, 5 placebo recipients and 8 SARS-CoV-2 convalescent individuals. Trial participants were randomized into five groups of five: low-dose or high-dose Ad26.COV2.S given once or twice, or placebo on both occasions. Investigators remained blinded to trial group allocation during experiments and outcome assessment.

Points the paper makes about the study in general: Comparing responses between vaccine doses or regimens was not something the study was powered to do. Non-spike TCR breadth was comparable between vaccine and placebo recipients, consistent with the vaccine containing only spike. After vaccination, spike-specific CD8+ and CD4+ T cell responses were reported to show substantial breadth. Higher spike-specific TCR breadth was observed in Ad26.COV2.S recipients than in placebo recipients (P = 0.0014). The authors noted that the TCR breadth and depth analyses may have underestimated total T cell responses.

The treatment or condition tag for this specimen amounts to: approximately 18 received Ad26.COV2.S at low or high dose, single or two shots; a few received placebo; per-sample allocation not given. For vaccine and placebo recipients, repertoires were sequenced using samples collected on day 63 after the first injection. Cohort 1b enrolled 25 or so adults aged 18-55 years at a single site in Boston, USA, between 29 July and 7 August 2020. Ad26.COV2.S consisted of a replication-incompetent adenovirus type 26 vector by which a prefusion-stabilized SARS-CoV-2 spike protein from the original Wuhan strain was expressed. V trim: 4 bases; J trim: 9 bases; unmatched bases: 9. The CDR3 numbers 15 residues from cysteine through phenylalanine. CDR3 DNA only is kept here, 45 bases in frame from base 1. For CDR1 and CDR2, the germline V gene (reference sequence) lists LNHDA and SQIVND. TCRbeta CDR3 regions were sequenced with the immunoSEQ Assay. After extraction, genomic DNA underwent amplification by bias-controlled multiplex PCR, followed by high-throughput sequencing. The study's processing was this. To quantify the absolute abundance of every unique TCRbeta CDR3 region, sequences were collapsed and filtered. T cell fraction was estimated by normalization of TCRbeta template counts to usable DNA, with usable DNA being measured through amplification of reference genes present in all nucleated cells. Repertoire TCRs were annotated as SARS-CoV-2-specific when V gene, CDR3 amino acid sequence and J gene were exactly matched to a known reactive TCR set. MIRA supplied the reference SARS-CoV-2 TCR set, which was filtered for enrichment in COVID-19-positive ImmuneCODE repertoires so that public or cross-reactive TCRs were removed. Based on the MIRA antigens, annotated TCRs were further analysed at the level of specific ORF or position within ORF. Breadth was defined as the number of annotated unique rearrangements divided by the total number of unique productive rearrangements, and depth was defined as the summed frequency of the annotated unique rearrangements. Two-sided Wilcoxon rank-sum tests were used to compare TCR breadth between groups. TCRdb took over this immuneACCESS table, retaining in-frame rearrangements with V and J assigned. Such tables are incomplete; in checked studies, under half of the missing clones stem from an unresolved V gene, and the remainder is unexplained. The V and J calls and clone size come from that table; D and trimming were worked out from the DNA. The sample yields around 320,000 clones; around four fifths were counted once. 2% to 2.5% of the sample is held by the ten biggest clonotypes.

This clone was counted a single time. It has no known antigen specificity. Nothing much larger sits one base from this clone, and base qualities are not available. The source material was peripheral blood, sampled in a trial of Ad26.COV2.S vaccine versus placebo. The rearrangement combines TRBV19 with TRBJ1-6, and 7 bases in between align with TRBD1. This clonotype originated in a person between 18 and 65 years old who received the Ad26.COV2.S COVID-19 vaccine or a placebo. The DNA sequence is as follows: TGTGCCAGTAGTACCCGACAGGGAATGATTTCACCCCTCCACTTT. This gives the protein CASSTRQGMISPLHF.